One T cell receptor beta chain is described in this entry. Its antigen remains unknown. This cohort consisted of healthy bone marrow donors. The CDR3 covers 14 residues. Trimming removed 4 bases at V and 0 bases at J, with 7 bases between. In germline, CDR1 is SNHLY, CDR2 FYNNEI. The sample comes from a study of cytomegalovirus exposure and HLA in healthy donors. Background on the study: For the approximately 420 genotyped donors, around 76% fell within the Caucasian-associated ancestry cluster. Whole-study results and caveats: Presence/absence analysis assumed near-uniform sequencing depth across donors.

The PCR used 60 Vbeta and 13 Jbeta primers. Assay: immunoSEQ multiplex PCR; the TCRdb copy retains only in-frame clones and omits some. The sample comprises 250,000 to 300,000 clones, 84% of which are singletons, and 1.5% to 2.5% rests with the top ten. The chain links TRBV2 to TRBJ2-1, with D maybe TRBD1 (5 bases). Sequencing was performed on PBMCs. The TCR was taken from a woman aged 35 to 49 in good health and CMV-seropositive. The CDR3 sequence is CASSVQGSYNEQFF. The CDR3 region has the DNA TGTGCCAGCAGTGTTCAGGGCTCCTACAATGAGCAGTTCTTC.